This T cell receptor (beta chain) was found in a study of T cells in Graves' hyperthyroidism and ophthalmopathy. Study-wide points: Separation of ophthalmopathy from stable hyperthyroidism was achieved by a 13 V-J model.

RNA transcripts served as the template for amplifying TCR beta CDR3 regions. Primed by the HTBI set, a first-round RT-PCR was run on the TCR CDR3. TCRdb used MiXCR to reprocess the multiplex PCR reads, holding one entry per CDR3 protein. The sample holds 270,000 or so distinct CDR3 sequences, roughly 15% seen once. A remark on this clonotype: The antigen remains unidentified.

This CDR3 is 12 amino acids long. Germline V CDR1 and CDR2: LGHDT, YNNKEL (reference sequence). Trimming removed 2 bases at V and 10 bases at J, with 9 bases between. The TCR comes from a woman in her forties or fifties with Graves' hyperthyroidism that later progressed to Graves' ophthalmopathy. Material for sequencing was blood. V is TRBV3-1 and J is TRBJ2-1; maybe TRBD1 (6 bases). This chain's CDR3 is CASSQTGLEQFF. CDR3 sequence (DNA): TGTGCCAGCAGCCAAACAGGGTTAGAGCAGTTCTTC.